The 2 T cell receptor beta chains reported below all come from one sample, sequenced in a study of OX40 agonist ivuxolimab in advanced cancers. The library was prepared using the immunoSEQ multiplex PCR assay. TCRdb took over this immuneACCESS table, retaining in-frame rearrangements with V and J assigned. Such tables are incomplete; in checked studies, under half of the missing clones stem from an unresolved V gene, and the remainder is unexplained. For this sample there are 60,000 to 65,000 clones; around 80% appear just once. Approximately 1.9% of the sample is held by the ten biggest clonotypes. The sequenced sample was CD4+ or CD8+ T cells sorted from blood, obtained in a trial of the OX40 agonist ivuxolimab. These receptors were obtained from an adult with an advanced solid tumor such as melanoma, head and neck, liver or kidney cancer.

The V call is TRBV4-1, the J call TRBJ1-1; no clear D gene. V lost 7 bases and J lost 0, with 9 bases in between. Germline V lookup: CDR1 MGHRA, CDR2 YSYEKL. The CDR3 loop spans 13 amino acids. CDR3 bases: TGCGCCAGCATGAAGGATTTGAACACTGAAGCTTTCTTT. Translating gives CASMKDLNTEAFF.

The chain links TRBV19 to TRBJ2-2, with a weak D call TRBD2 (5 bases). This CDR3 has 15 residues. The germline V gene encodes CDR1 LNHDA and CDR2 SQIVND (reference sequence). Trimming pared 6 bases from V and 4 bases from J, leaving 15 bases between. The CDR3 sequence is CASSPGRAGTGELFF. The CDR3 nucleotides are TGTGCCAGTAGCCCCGGGCGGGCGGGCACCGGGGAGCTGTTTTTT.